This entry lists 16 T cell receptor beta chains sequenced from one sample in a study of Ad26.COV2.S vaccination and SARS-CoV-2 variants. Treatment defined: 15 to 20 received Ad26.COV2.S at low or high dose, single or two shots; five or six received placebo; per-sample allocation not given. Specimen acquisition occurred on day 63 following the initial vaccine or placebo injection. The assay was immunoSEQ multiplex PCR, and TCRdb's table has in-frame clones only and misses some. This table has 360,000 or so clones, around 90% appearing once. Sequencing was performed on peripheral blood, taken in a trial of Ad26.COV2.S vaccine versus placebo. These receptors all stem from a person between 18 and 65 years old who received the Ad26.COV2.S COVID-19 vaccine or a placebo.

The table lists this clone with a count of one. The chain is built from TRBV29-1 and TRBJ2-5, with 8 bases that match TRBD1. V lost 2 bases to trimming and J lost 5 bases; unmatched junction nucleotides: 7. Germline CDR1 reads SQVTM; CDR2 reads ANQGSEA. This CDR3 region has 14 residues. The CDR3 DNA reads TGCAGCGTTGAATTGGACAGGGCTTTGGAGACCCAGTACTTC. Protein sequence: CSVELDRALETQYF.

CDR3 sequence reads: CASSQDQGWGYTF. Written as DNA, the CDR3 is TGTGCCAGCAGCCAAGATCAGGGTTGGGGCTACACCTTC. The chain is built from TRBV4-2 and TRBJ1-2, with D maybe TRBD1 (5 bases). Germline CDR1 is LGHNA and CDR2 is YNFKEQ. The V end lost 0 bases, the J end lost 8 bases, and 10 bases lay between the germline ends. The CDR3 has 13 residues.

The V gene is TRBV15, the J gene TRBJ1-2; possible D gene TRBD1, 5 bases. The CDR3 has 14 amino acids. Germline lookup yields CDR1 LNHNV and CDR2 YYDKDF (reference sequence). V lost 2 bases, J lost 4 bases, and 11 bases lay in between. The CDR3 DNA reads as TGTGCCACCAGCAGAACCAGGGAGTCCTATGGCTACACCTTC. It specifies CATSRTRESYGYTF.

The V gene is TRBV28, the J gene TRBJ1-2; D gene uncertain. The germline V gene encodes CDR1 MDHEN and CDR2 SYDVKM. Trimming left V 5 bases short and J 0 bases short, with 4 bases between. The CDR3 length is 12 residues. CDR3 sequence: CASSRTNYGYTF. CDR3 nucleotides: TGTGCCAGCAGTCGAACTAACTATGGCTACACCTTC.

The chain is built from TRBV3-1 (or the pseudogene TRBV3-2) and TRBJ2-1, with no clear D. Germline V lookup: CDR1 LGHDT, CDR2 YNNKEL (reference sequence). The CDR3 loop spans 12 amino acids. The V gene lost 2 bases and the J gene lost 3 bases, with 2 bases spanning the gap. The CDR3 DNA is TGTGCCAGCAGCCAAATCTACAATGAGCAGTTCTTC. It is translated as CASSQIYNEQFF.

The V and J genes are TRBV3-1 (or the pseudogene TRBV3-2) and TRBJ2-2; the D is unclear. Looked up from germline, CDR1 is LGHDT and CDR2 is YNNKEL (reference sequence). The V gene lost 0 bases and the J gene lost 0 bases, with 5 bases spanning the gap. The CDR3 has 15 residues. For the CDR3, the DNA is TGTGCCAGCAGCCAAGAAGTTTCGAACACCGGGGAGCTGTTTTTT. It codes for CASSQEVSNTGELFF.

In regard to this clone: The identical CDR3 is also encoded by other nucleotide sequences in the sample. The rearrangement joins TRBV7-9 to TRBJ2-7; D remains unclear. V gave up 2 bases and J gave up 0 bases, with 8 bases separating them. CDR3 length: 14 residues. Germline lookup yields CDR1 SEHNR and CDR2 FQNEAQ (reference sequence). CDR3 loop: CASSLTGSSYEQYF. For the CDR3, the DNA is TGTGCCAGCAGCTTAACGGGTAGCTCCTACGAGCAGTACTTC.

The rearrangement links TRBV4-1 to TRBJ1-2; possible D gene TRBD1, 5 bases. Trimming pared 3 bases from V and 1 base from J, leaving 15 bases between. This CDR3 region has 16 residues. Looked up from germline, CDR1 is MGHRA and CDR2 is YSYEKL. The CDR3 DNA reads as TGCGCCAGCAGCCACCCCCTTGGACACGATAACTATGGCTACACCTTC. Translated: CASSHPLGHDNYGYTF.

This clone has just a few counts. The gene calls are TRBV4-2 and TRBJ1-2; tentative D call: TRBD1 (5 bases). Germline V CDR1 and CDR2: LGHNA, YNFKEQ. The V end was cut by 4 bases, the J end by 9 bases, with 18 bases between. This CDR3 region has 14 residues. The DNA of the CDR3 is TGTGCCAGCAGCCCCCCATCTGAGGGGAGTCGCTACACCTTC. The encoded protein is CASSPPSEGSRYTF.

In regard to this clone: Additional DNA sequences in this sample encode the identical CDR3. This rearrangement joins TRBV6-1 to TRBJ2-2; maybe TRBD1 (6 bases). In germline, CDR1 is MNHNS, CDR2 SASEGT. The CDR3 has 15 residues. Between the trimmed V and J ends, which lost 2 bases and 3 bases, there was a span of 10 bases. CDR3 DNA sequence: TGTGCCAGCAGTGAATTGGCAGGGGACACCGGGGAGCTGTTTTTT. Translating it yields CASSELAGDTGELFF.

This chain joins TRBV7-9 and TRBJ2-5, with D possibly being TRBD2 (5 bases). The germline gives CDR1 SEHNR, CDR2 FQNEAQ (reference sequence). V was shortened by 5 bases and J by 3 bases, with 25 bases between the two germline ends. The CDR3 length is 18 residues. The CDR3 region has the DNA TGTGCCAGCAGCCTAGGGTTTTACGCGCTGCCGGAGGAAGAGACCCAGTACTTC. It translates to CASSLGFYALPEEETQYF.

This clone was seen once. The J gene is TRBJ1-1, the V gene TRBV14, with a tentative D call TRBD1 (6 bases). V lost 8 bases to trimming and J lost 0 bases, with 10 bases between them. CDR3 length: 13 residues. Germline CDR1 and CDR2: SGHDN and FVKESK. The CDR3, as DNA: TGTGCCAGCTGCAGGGGAATGAACACTGAAGCTTTCTTT. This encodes CASCRGMNTEAFF.

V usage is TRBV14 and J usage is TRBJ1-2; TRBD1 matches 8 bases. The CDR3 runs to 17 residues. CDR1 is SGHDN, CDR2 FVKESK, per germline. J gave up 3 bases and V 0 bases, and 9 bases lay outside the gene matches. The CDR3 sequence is CASSQEQGAGSYYGYTF. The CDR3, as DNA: TGTGCCAGCAGCCAAGAGCAGGGGGCCGGAAGTTACTATGGCTACACCTTC.

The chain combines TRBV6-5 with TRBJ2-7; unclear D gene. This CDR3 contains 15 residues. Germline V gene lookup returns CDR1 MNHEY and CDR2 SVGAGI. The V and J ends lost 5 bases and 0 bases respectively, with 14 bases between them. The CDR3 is CASSSFTAPSYEQYF. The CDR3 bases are TGTGCCAGCAGTAGTTTTACGGCTCCCTCCTACGAGCAGTACTTC.

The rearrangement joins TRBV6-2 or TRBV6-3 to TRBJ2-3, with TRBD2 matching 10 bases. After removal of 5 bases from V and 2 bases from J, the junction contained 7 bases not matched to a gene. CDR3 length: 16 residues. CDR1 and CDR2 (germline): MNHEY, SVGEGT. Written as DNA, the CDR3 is TGTGCCAGCAGTGGGACTAGCGAGATATACACAGATACGCAGTATTTT. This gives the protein CASSGTSEIYTDTQYF.

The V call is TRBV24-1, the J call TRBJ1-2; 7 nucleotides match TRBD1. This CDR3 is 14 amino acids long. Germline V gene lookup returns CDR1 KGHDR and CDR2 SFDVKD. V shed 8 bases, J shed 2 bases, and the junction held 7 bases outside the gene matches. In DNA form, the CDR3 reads TGTGCCACCAAAGGGACAGTTAAAAACTATGGCTACACCTTC. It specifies CATKGTVKNYGYTF.